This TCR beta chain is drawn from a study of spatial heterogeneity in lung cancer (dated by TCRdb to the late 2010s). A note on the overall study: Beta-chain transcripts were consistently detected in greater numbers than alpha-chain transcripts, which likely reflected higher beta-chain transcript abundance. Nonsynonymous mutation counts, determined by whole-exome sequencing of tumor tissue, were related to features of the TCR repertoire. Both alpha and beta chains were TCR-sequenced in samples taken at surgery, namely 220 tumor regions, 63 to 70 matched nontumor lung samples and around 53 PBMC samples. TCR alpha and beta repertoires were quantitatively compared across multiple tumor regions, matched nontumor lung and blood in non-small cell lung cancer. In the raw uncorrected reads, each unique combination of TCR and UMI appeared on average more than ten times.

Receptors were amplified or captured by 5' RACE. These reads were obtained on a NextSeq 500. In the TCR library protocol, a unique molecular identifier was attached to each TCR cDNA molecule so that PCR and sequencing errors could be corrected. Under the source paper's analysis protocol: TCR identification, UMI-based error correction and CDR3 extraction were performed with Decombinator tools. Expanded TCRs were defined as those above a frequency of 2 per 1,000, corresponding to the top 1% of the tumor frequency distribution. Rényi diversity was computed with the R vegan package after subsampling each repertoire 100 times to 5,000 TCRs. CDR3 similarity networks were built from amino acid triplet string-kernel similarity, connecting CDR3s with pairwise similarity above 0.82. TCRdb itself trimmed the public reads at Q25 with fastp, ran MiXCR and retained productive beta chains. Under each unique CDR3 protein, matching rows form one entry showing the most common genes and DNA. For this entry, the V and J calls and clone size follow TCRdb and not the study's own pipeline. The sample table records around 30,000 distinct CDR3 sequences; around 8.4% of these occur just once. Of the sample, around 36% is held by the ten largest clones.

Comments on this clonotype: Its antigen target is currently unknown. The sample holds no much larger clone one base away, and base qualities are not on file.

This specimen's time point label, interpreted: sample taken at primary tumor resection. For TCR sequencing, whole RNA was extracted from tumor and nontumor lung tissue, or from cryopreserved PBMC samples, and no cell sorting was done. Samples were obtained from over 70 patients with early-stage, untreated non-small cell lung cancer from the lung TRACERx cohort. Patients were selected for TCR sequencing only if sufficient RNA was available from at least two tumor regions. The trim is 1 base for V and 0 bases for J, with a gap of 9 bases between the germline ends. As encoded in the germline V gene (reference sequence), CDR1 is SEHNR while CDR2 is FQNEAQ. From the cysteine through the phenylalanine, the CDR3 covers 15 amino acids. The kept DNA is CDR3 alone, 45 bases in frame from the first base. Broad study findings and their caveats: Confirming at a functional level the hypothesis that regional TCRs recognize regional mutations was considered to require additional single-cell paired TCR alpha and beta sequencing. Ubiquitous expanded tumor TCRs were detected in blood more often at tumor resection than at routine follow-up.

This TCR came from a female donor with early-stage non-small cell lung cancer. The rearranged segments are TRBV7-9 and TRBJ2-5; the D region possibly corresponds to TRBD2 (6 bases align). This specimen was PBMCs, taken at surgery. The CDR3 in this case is CASSLVRGNQETQYF. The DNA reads TGTGCCAGCAGCTTAGTTCGGGGGAACCAAGAGACCCAGTACTTC.